The source of this TCR beta chain is a study of OX40 agonist ivuxolimab in advanced cancers. Background on the study: Ivuxolimab, an agonist antibody against OX40 (CD134), was given to patients.

The study, taken as a whole, reports: Both blood CD4+ and CD8+ T cells showed clonal growth by week 6 at 0.1 to 3.0 mg/kg. The authors did not determine the antigen specificity of the expanded peripheral T cells. Expanded clones tended on average to be more numerous among CD8+ T cells than CD4+.

The assay was immunoSEQ multiplex PCR, and TCRdb's table has in-frame clones only and misses some. The repertoire holds about 51,000 clones, over 65% seen once, with 2% to 2.5% in the top ten. Concerning this clone itself: Antigen unknown.

J gave up 5 bases and V 4 bases, and 8 bases lay outside the gene matches. Germline loops: CDR1 SGDLS, CDR2 YYNGEE. This CDR3 is built from 14 residues. The receptor was isolated from an adult with an advanced solid tumor such as melanoma, head and neck, liver or kidney cancer. Material: CD4+ or CD8+ T cells sorted from blood, obtained in a trial of the OX40 agonist ivuxolimab. The chain links TRBV9 to TRBJ2-7; 8 bases match TRBD2. CDR3 residues: CASSRSGSADEQYF. The CDR3 DNA follows: TGTGCCAGCAGCAGAAGCGGGAGTGCGGACGAGCAGTACTTC.